A single sample is the source of the 27 T cell receptor beta chains below, sequenced in a study of blood T cell repertoires in COVID-19 (dated by TCRdb to 2020 to 2021). Library preparation was by the immunoSEQ multiplex PCR assay. Here the immuneACCESS table is served through TCRdb, limited to in-frame sequences with V and J called. Missing clones are a known gap in these copies; in checked studies unresolved V genes cover under half, and the rest lacks a known reason. Present in this sample are about 170,000 clones, 90% to 95% of which were seen just once. Jointly, the top ten make up 0.5% to 0.65% of the sample. The sample consisted of peripheral blood. These receptors were obtained from a man aged 45-60 years with acute or convalescent COVID-19.

This clone has only one observation. The rearrangement links TRBV28 to TRBJ1-6, with 10 bases that match TRBD1. The CDR3 runs 14 residues. The V gene end was trimmed by 7 bases and the J gene end by 6 bases; junction bases not matched to a gene: 3. CDR1 is MDHEN and CDR2 is SYDVKM in the germline V gene. The chain's CDR3 is CASTGQGVNSPLHF. In nucleotides, the CDR3 is TGTGCCAGCACAGGACAGGGGGTTAATTCACCCCTCCACTTT.

The rearrangement uses TRBV3-1 (or the pseudogene TRBV3-2) and TRBJ1-5; 7 bases are a match to TRBD1. The junction had 4 bases not matched to a gene; V was cut back by 5 bases and J by 9 bases. CDR1 and CDR2 (germline): LGHDT, YNNKEL (reference sequence). The CDR3 extends over 12 amino acids. CDR3: CASSTNRGPQHF. The CDR3 nucleotides are TGTGCCAGCAGCACTAACAGGGGGCCCCAGCATTTT.

The chain couples TRBV12-3 or TRBV12-4 to TRBJ2-7, with 7 bases lining up with TRBD1. The trim removed 3 bases at V and 4 bases at J, leaving 3 bases unmatched. This CDR3 spans 13 amino acids. The CDR3 DNA follows: TGTGCCAGCAGTTTGGGACAGATATACGAGCAGTACGTC. Protein product: CASSLGQIYEQYV.

A few counts support this clone. This chain connects TRBV11-2 to TRBJ1-5; D is undetermined. V was shortened by 0 bases and J by 0 bases, with 6 bases between the two germline ends. The CDR3 contains 15 residues. Germline V CDR1 and CDR2: SGHAT, FQNNGV. CDR3 protein: CASSLDSYSNQPQHF. CDR3 in DNA: TGTGCCAGCAGCTTAGACTCCTATAGCAATCAGCCCCAGCATTTT.

The gene calls are TRBV6-5 and TRBJ2-1; the D gene is possibly TRBD2 (5 bases). There are 12 residues in the CDR3. V was shortened by 2 bases and J by 7 bases, with 6 bases between the two germline ends. Germline V CDR1 and CDR2: MNHEY, SVGAGI. CDR3 amino acids: CASSYTGNEQFF. In DNA form, the CDR3 reads TGTGCCAGCAGTTACACGGGGAATGAGCAGTTCTTC.

This clone appeared a single time. The rearrangement links TRBV3-1 (or the pseudogene TRBV3-2) to TRBJ1-1; D possibly corresponds to TRBD1 (6 bases). The germline V and J ends were trimmed by 2 bases and 2 bases, with 15 bases remaining between them. The germline V gene encodes CDR1 LGHDT and CDR2 YNNKEL (reference sequence). The CDR3 runs 16 residues. The CDR3, as DNA: TGTGCCAGCAGCCAAACCCCACGGACAGTAAACACTGAAGCTTTCTTT. Amino acid sequence: CASSQTPRTVNTEAFF.

The CDR3 here is CASSIGTSGTDTQYF. CDR3 in DNA: TGTGCCAGCAGCATTGGGACTAGCGGCACAGATACGCAGTATTTT. The chain employs TRBV7-6 and TRBJ2-3; 10 nucleotides agree with TRBD2. This CDR3 is built from 15 residues. Per the germline V gene, CDR1 is SGHVS and CDR2 is FNYEAQ. Unmatched junction bases numbered 3, after V lost 5 bases and J lost 1 base. The full variable domain, its missing parts supplied by reference TRBV7-6 and TRBJ2-3, is GAGVSQSPRYKVTKRGQDVALRCDPISGHVSLYWYRQALGQGPEFLTYFNYEAQQDKSGLPNDRFSAERPEGSISTLTIQRTEQRDSAMYRCASSIGTSGTDTQYFGPGTRLTVL.

This chain links TRBV10-3 with TRBJ1-1; TRBD1 matches at 7 bases. Per the germline V gene, CDR1 is ENHRY and CDR2 is SYGVKD. Trimming cost V 4 bases and J 0 bases; bases outside gene matches: 11. CDR3 length: 17 amino acids. In nucleotides, the CDR3 is TGTGCCATCAGTGCAATAGGGACAGCAACTTTGAACACTGAAGCTTTCTTT. It specifies CAISAIGTATLNTEAFF.

The chain has TRBV14 and TRBJ1-3; 9 bases line up with TRBD1. The germline V gene encodes CDR1 SGHDN and CDR2 FVKESK. CDR3 length: 15 amino acids. V dropped 5 bases and J dropped 3; count of bases not matched to a gene: 5. For the CDR3, the DNA is TGTGCCAGCAGCAACACAGGGGGCTTTGGAAACACCATATATTTT. This encodes CASSNTGGFGNTIYF.

The J gene is TRBJ2-1, the V gene TRBV10-3; 10 nucleotides match TRBD2. Germline values: CDR1 ENHRY, CDR2 SYGVKD. This CDR3 contains 18 residues. J gave up 4 bases and V 8 bases, and 17 bases lay outside the gene matches. The CDR3 sequence is CAIPTPRWLAGVYNEQFF. The CDR3 DNA follows: TGTGCCATCCCCACTCCCCGGTGGCTAGCGGGGGTTTACAATGAGCAGTTCTTC.

This clone was seen just once. The chain combines TRBV5-3 with TRBJ2-1, with unresolved D. TRBV5-3 is assigned to the ORF class and has an uncertain function. Trimming stripped 3 bases from V and 12 bases from J, with 19 bases between. The CDR3 contains 14 residues. CDR3: CARSSEVGPPWQFF. For the CDR3, the DNA is TGTGCCAGAAGCTCCGAAGTGGGCCCCCCCTGGCAGTTCTTC.

The chain combines TRBV27 with TRBJ2-7, with D perhaps matching TRBD1 (5 bases). Germline V gives CDR1 MNHEY, CDR2 SMNVEV (reference sequence). This CDR3 region has 16 residues. With 0 bases removed from V and 0 bases from J, the gap between germline ends came to 12 bases. Here the CDR3 reads CASSLSPGSSSYEQYF. The DNA for the CDR3 is TGTGCCAGCAGTTTATCCCCAGGGTCGAGCTCCTACGAGCAGTACTTC.

The V and J genes are TRBV7-2 and TRBJ1-6; 8 bases align to TRBD1. Germline V lookup: CDR1 SGHTA, CDR2 FQGNSA. The V segment lost 3 bases and the J segment 9 bases; nucleotides outside the gene matches: 10. The CDR3 totals 16 residues. CDR3 sequence reads: CASSLSGTGRGSPLHF. CDR3 sequence (DNA): TGTGCCAGCAGCTTGTCCGGGACAGGAAGAGGTTCACCCCTCCACTTT.

The chain couples TRBV29-1 to TRBJ2-1, with 8 nucleotides matching TRBD1. The CDR3 totals 12 residues. J was trimmed by 8 bases and V by 6 bases; bases with no gene match: 6. Per the germline V gene, CDR1 is SQVTM and CDR2 is ANQGSEA. The CDR3 DNA reads TGCAGCGTGCTACCAGGGGGCGATGAGCAGTTCTTC. Translation: CSVLPGGDEQFF.

This clone was seen once. The rearrangement joins TRBV5-1 to TRBJ2-2; D perhaps matches TRBD2 (6 bases). Germline V gives CDR1 SGHRS, CDR2 YFSETQ. The CDR3 has 16 amino acids. V dropped 0 bases and J dropped 2 bases, with 11 bases sitting between them. CDR3 sequence reads: CASSLVPAGNTGELFF. CDR3 DNA sequence: TGCGCCAGCAGCTTGGTTCCAGCGGGCAACACCGGGGAGCTGTTTTTT.

The chain is built from TRBV27 and TRBJ2-7; D perhaps matches TRBD2 (5 bases). Trimming removed 2 bases from V and 3 bases from J, with 14 bases in between. CDR1 and CDR2 from the germline V gene are MNHEY and SMNVEV (reference sequence). CDR3 length equals 15 residues. In DNA form, the CDR3 reads TGTGCCAGCAGTTTAAGGTCAAACGGGAACTACGAGCAGTACTTC. This codes for CASSLRSNGNYEQYF.

This clone was seen a single time. V is TRBV6-2 or TRBV6-3 and J is TRBJ1-1, with 8 positions matching TRBD1. The CDR3 extends over 16 amino acids. With V trimmed by 6 bases and J by 1 base, 10 bases remained unmatched. CDR1 is MNHEY, CDR2 SVGEGT, per germline. This CDR3 is CASSPDRGVANTEAFF. The CDR3 coding sequence is TGTGCCAGCAGCCCCGACAGGGGAGTCGCGAACACTGAAGCTTTCTTT.

The V gene is TRBV9, the J gene TRBJ2-1; 11 bases match TRBD1. V was clipped by 7 bases and J by 6 bases; unmatched bases: 6. This CDR3 has 14 residues. CDR1 is SGDLS, CDR2 YYNGEE, per germline. CDR3 nucleotides: TGTGCCAGCGGGGGACAGGGGGTGGTCAATGAGCAGTTCTTC. This gives the protein CASGGQGVVNEQFF.

The CDR3 DNA follows: TGTGCCAGCTCACCACCGGGACTAGCGGGAGGGTACAATGAGCAGTTCTTC. Protein: CASSPPGLAGGYNEQFF. The chain is built from TRBV18 and TRBJ2-1; 16 bases map to TRBD2. Trimming removed 0 bases from V and 4 bases from J; junction bases left unmatched: 0. From germline, CDR1 is KGHSH and CDR2 LQKENI. There are 17 residues in the CDR3. Using reference TRBV18 and TRBJ2-1 for the parts outside the CDR3, the full variable domain is NAGVMQNPRHLVRRRGQEARLRCSPMKGHSHVYWYRQLPEEGLKFMVYLQKENIIDESGMPKERFSAEFPKEGPSILRIQQVVRGDSAAYFCASSPPGLAGGYNEQFFGPGTRLTVL.

The chain links TRBV28 to TRBJ2-2, with 9 bases identical to TRBD1. The CDR3 has 16 amino acids. The germline CDR1 and CDR2 sequences are MDHEN and SYDVKM. After removal of 6 bases from V and 3 bases from J, the junction contained 8 bases not matched to a gene. CDR3 coding DNA: TGTGCCAGCAGCCTGAATGACAGGGGGGACACCGGGGAGCTGTTTTTT. Protein sequence: CASSLNDRGDTGELFF.

This clone occurred once. This chain joins TRBV7-9 and TRBJ2-2; no clear D gene. CDR3 length: 14 amino acids. Per germline, CDR1 SEHNR and CDR2 FQNEAQ (reference sequence). V was shortened by 1 base and J by 5 bases, with 8 bases between the two germline ends. The CDR3 loop is CASSLDVVTGELFF. The DNA of the CDR3 is TGTGCCAGCAGCTTAGACGTAGTAACCGGGGAGCTGTTTTTT.

The J gene is TRBJ2-3, the V gene TRBV6-5; D is unresolved. CDR3 size: 14 residues. Germline values: CDR1 MNHEY, CDR2 SVGAGI. V was trimmed by 1 base and J by 2 bases, leaving 7 bases between them. CDR3 in DNA: TGTGCCAGCAGTTACTTGCGAAACACAGATACGCAGTATTTT. Protein sequence: CASSYLRNTDTQYF.

This chain uses TRBV19 with TRBJ2-2; 8 bases fit TRBD1. The length of the CDR3 is 14 residues. Germline V gene data show CDR1 as LNHDA and CDR2 as SQIVND (reference sequence). The trim removed 10 bases at V and 1 base at J, leaving 5 bases unmatched. The DNA for the CDR3 is TGTGCCACTATGGACAGGGAGAACACCGGGGAGCTGTTTTTT. This encodes CATMDRENTGELFF.

V and J are TRBV27 and TRBJ2-7, with 10 bases fitting TRBD1. Germline V gene sequence: CDR1 MNHEY, CDR2 SMNVEV (reference sequence). The CDR3 runs 16 residues. J lost 2 bases, V lost 6 bases, and 10 bases had no gene match. The CDR3 is CASRETGGFFTYEQYF. The CDR3 DNA follows: TGTGCCAGCAGGGAGACAGGGGGCTTTTTCACCTACGAGCAGTACTTC.

J is TRBJ2-5 and V is TRBV9; 11 nucleotides match TRBD2. CDR3 length: 16 amino acids. Germline V lookup: CDR1 SGDLS, CDR2 YYNGEE. V was clipped by 4 bases and J by 2 bases; unmatched bases: 7. The DNA for the CDR3 is TGTGCCAGCAGCACCCAGGGACTAGCGGTACAAGAGACCCAGTACTTC. Translating gives CASSTQGLAVQETQYF.

V is TRBV5-1 and J is TRBJ2-5, with D perhaps TRBD1 (7 bases). The CDR3 totals 14 residues. CDR1 is SGHRS and CDR2 is YFSETQ in the germline V gene. Trimming removed 5 bases at V and 2 bases at J, with 13 bases between. The CDR3 nucleotides are TGCGCCAGCAGTCGGGGGACAGCACAAGAGACCCAGTACTTC. It codes for CASSRGTAQETQYF. The full variable domain, with the rest looked up from reference TRBV5-1 and TRBJ2-5, is KAGVTQTPRYLIKTRGQQVTLSCSPISGHRSVSWYQQTPGQGLQFLFEYFSETQRNKGNFPGRFSGRQFSNSRSEMNVSTLELGDSALYLCASSRGTAQETQYFGPGTRLLVL.

The chain has TRBV19 and TRBJ1-6; 8 positions agree with TRBD1. This CDR3 comprises 14 residues. CDR1 and CDR2 from the germline V gene are LNHDA and SQIVND (reference sequence). V dropped 4 bases and J dropped 9; count of bases not matched to a gene: 5. The CDR3 region has the DNA TGTGCCAGTAGTACCCGGGACAGGTCTTCACCCCTCCACTTT. Its protein product is CASSTRDRSSPLHF.